These 16 T cell receptor beta chains were all obtained from the same sample, sequenced in a study of shared clonotypes between healthy human individuals. Clones were sequenced by immunoSEQ multiplex PCR, and TCRdb holds only the in-frame ones, with some missing. The sample lists approximately 710,000 clones; 90% were seen once. Sequencing input: memory CD8+ T cells from PBMCs. Indicated subset: CD45RO+ cells pooled with CCR7-negative TemRA cells. These receptors came from a man between 18 and 29 years old in good health. Some clones in this sample may be carry-over from other donors' samples.

The genes are TRBV14 and TRBJ1-1; 9 bases match TRBD1. Germline V gene sequence: CDR1 SGHDN, CDR2 FVKESK. CDR3 length equals 15 residues. V gave up 4 bases and J gave up 2 bases; unmatched junction bases: 5. The CDR3, as DNA: TGTGCCAGCAGCCCCGGACAGGGGTACAACACTGAAGCTTTCTTT. It codes for CASSPGQGYNTEAFF.

In nucleotides, the CDR3 is TGTGCCAGCAGTGACGGGACAGCTCCCTACAATGAGCAGTTCTTC. Its protein is CASSDGTAPYNEQFF. The V call is TRBV6-4, the J call TRBJ2-1, with 7 bases fitting TRBD1. CDR3 length equals 15 residues. The J segment lost 2 bases and the V segment lost 2 bases, leaving 3 bases of the junction unmatched. CDR1 is MRHNA and CDR2 is SNTAGT in the germline V gene.

The rearrangement links TRBV7-2 to TRBJ2-3; 8 bases match TRBD2. This CDR3 spans 15 amino acids. With V trimmed by 3 bases and J by 5 bases, 7 bases remained unmatched. From germline, CDR1 is SGHTA and CDR2 FQGNSA. The CDR3 nucleotides read TGTGCCAGCAGCTTTAGGGGCCGGGAGGGAGATACGCAGTATTTT. Translating gives CASSFRGREGDTQYF.

The gene calls are TRBV27 and TRBJ1-3; D unresolved. Germline V lookup: CDR1 MNHEY, CDR2 SMNVEV (reference sequence). V was cut by 3 bases and J by 2 bases, with 11 bases left in between. The CDR3 is 15 amino acids. The CDR3 DNA follows: TGTGCCAGCAGTTTTATAGGCACCCCTGGAAACACCATATATTTT. Its translation is CASSFIGTPGNTIYF.

J is TRBJ2-7 and V is TRBV15, with 8 bases fitting TRBD1. This CDR3 region has 13 residues. Per the germline V gene, CDR1 is LNHNV and CDR2 is YYDKDF (reference sequence). The V and J ends lost 8 bases and 4 bases, in that order; junction bases with no gene match: 7. The CDR3 DNA follows: TGTGCCACCTCCCAGGGGGCGTGGTACGAGCAGTACTTC. Its translation is CATSQGAWYEQYF.

This chain uses TRBV28 with TRBJ2-3; D is undetermined. In germline, CDR1 is MDHEN, CDR2 SYDVKM. CDR3 length equals 15 residues. V was shortened by 6 bases and J by 1 base, with 14 bases between the two germline ends. The CDR3 loop reads CASSTVHRGTDTQYF. CDR3 DNA sequence: TGTGCCAGCAGCACGGTCCACCGCGGCACAGATACGCAGTATTTT.

The rearrangement uses TRBV9 and TRBJ2-6; D is possibly TRBD1 (5 bases). Per germline, CDR1 SGDLS and CDR2 YYNGEE. V lost 0 bases and J 4 bases, leaving 8 bases between the germline ends. This CDR3 region has 15 residues. The CDR3 region is CASSVEGVGANVLTF. The CDR3 DNA follows: TGTGCCAGCAGCGTAGAAGGGGTCGGGGCCAACGTCCTGACTTTC.

The chain carries TRBV7-9 and TRBJ2-3, with 8 nucleotides matching TRBD1. Trimming at V came to 6 bases and at J to 3 bases, leaving 11 bases not matched to a gene. CDR3 length equals 16 residues. CDR1 and CDR2 (germline): SEHNR, FQNEAQ (reference sequence). The CDR3 spells CASRPPQGVRTDTQYF. The CDR3 DNA reads as TGTGCCAGCAGGCCCCCACAGGGGGTAAGGACAGATACGCAGTATTTT.

The CDR3 DNA sequence: TGCAGTGCGATCCGGTCCTACGAGCAGTACTTC. Translated, it gives CSAIRSYEQYF. The chain links TRBV20-1 to TRBJ2-7; D gene unclear. V lost 6 bases, J lost 1 base, and 7 bases lay in between. From germline, CDR1 is DFQATT and CDR2 SNEGSKA (reference sequence). This CDR3 has 11 amino acids.

As regards this clone: Other nucleotide sequences in the sample specify the same CDR3. The chain carries TRBV7-9 and TRBJ2-1; TRBD2 matches 10 bases. J gave up 4 bases and V 4 bases, and 13 bases lay outside the gene matches. The CDR3 contains 18 residues. CDR1 and CDR2 from the germline V gene are SEHNR and FQNEAQ (reference sequence). In DNA form, the CDR3 reads TGTGCCAGCAGCTCGCCATTCCTGACTAGCGGGCAATACAATGAGCAGTTCTTC. Amino acid sequence: CASSSPFLTSGQYNEQFF. The full variable domain, its missing parts supplied by reference TRBV7-9 and TRBJ2-1, is DTGVSQNPRHKITKRGQNVTFRCDPISEHNRLYWYRQTLGQGPEFLTYFQNEAQLEKSRLLSDRFSAERPKGSFSTLEIQRTEQGDSAMYLCASSSPFLTSGQYNEQFFGPGTRLTVL.

Comment on this clone: Different DNA sequences within this sample yield the same CDR3. Here the CDR3 reads CASSLQTSYEQYF. In nucleotides, the CDR3 is TGTGCCAGCAGCCTCCAGACATCTTACGAGCAGTACTTC. The V call is TRBV11-2, the J call TRBJ2-7; D is unresolved. The CDR3 extends over 13 amino acids. The germline V and J ends were trimmed by 5 bases and 4 bases, with 12 bases remaining between them. Per the germline V gene, CDR1 is SGHAT and CDR2 is FQNNGV. Full variable domain (rest looked up from reference TRBV11-2 and TRBJ2-7): EAGVAQSPRYKIIEKRQSVAFWCNPISGHATLYWYQQILGQGPKLLIQFQNNGVVDDSQLPKDRFSAERLKGVDSTLKIQPAKLEDSAVYLCASSLQTSYEQYFGPGTRLTVT.

This sequence joins TRBV10-3 and TRBJ2-1, with 10 bases lining up with TRBD2. Germline trimming cut 6 bases from V and 0 bases from J; bases unmatched to any gene: 17. This CDR3 spans 20 amino acids. Germline V gives CDR1 ENHRY, CDR2 SYGVKD. CDR3 in amino acids: CAIRRPGTRTSGSSYNEQFF. DNA of the CDR3: TGTGCCATCAGACGTCCCGGGACAAGGACTAGCGGATCCTCCTACAATGAGCAGTTCTTC.

This CDR3 is CASREKDTSTDTQYF. The CDR3 DNA is TGTGCCAGCAGGGAGAAGGACACGAGCACAGATACGCAGTATTTT. V gene TRBV7-8 combines with J gene TRBJ2-3, with D possibly being TRBD1 (5 bases). The germline V gene has CDR1 SGHVS and CDR2 FQNEAQ. The CDR3 has 15 amino acids. Trimming shortened V by 6 bases and J by 0 bases, and 13 bases separated the two germline ends.

This clone was recorded once. This chain uses TRBV7-3 with TRBJ2-3; 14 positions match TRBD2. The CDR3 is 16 amino acids. The V gene end was trimmed by 5 bases and the J gene end by 3 bases; junction bases not matched to a gene: 4. Germline loops: CDR1 SGHTA, CDR2 FQGTGA. CDR3 in amino acids: CASSIRLAGGTDTQYF. CDR3 DNA sequence: TGTGCCAGCAGCATAAGACTAGCGGGAGGGACAGATACGCAGTATTTT.

The chain recombines TRBV15 with TRBJ1-1; D not certain. The CDR3 contains 13 residues. V lost 9 bases and J lost 4, with 15 bases in between. The germline CDR1 and CDR2 sequences are LNHNV and YYDKDF (reference sequence). CDR3 DNA sequence: TGTGCCACAGAAGAACGGCGGAGCACTGAAGCTTTCTTT. Amino acid sequence: CATEERRSTEAFF.

The rearrangement links TRBV30 to TRBJ2-5; TRBD1 matches 11 bases. Germline CDR1 reads GTSNPN; CDR2 reads SVGIG (reference sequence). V was clipped by 5 bases and J by 2 bases; unmatched bases: 4. The CDR3 is made up of 14 amino acids. CDR3 region: CAWGTGGTQETQYF. In DNA, the CDR3 is TGTGCCTGGGGGACAGGGGGGACTCAAGAGACCCAGTACTTC.